These 26 T cell receptor beta chains originate from one sample sequenced in a study of T-cell reconstitution after alpha-beta-depleted transplantation in children. Study-wide results and caveats: Hyperexpanded clones declined; after one year, newly produced T cells mostly supplied diversity.

The antigens these receptors bind are not known. Preparation of the TCRbeta library was carried out with unique molecular identifiers. MiXCR, run by TCRdb on the PCR reads, gives a single entry per CDR3 protein. The profile shows a few hundred thousand distinct CDR3 sequences, 7.5% to 9% of them singletons. Sequencing used peripheral blood, obtained 360 days after TCRalphabeta/CD19-depleted stem cell transplant. These TCRs come from a female patient between 2 and 15 years old who had a stem cell transplant for Fanconi anemia, so the T cells may come from the graft donor.

The chain uses TRBV3-1 and TRBJ2-5, with D possibly TRBD1 on 5 matching bases. Germline V gene sequence: CDR1 LGHDT, CDR2 YNNKEL (reference sequence). CDR3 size: 15 residues. Trimming stripped 0 bases from V and 5 bases from J, with 13 bases between. In nucleotides, the CDR3 is TGTGCCAGCAGCCAAGAAGGAGCAGCAGGGGAGACCCAGTACTTC. This codes for CASSQEGAAGETQYF.

This clonotype was seen at least ten times. J is TRBJ1-5 and V is TRBV21-1; TRBD1 is taken as the D call from the table, unchecked against the DNA. TRBV21-1 is shown as a pseudogene. The CDR3 contains 14 residues. The CDR3 nucleotides read TGTGCCAGCAGGGACAGGGCCTTCAATCAGCCCCAGCATTTT. Translated: CASRDRAFNQPQHF.

Regarding this clonotype: A much more abundant neighbour one base away suggests this may be a read error. The chain links TRBV11-3 to TRBJ2-3, with a possible D match to TRBD1 (5 bases). Judging by the DNA end, TRBJ1-5 fits better; the J call may be wrong. The germline CDR1 and CDR2 sequences are SGHNT and YENEEA. The CDR3 has 16 residues. CDR3 protein: CASRNGTSASTDTQHF. In DNA, the CDR3 is TGTGCCAGCAGAAATGGGACTAGCGCTAGCACAGATACGCAGCATTTT.

The V and J genes are TRBV2 and TRBJ1-1; possibly TRBD1 for D (5 bases). The CDR3 is 13 residues long. Germline CDR1 reads SNHLY; CDR2 reads FYNNEI. The V end lost 2 bases, the J end lost 6 bases, and 10 bases lay between the germline ends. CDR3 region: CASSELGVAEAFF. CDR3 sequence (DNA): TGTGCCAGCAGTGAATTGGGGGTCGCTGAAGCTTTCTTT.

The table lists this clonotype with many counts. The gene calls are TRBV4-1 and TRBJ2-1; TRBD2 agrees at 12 bases. Germline CDR1 MGHRA, CDR2 YSYEKL. The CDR3 totals 16 residues. After removal of 3 bases from V and 4 bases from J, the junction contained 4 bases not matched to a gene. CDR3 protein: CASSHPGTSGYNEQFF. DNA for the CDR3: TGCGCCAGCAGCCATCCCGGGACTAGCGGGTACAATGAGCAGTTCTTC.

The CDR3 nucleotides are TGTGCCAGCAGCCGACAGGGACCCTACGAGCAGTACTTC. Translated: CASSRQGPYEQYF. J is TRBJ2-7 and V is TRBV7-9; 7 nucleotides align to TRBD1. After removal of 5 bases from V and 2 bases from J, the junction contained 3 bases not matched to a gene. Germline CDR1 and CDR2: SEHNR and FQNEAQ (reference sequence). The CDR3 spans 13 residues.

This clonotype has a count of ten or more. The rearrangement uses TRBV3-1 and TRBJ2-2; TRBD2 matches at 11 bases. V gave up 4 bases and J gave up 4 bases; unmatched junction bases: 8. This CDR3 contains 17 residues. Germline V CDR1 and CDR2: LGHDT, YNNKEL (reference sequence). The CDR3 bases are TGTGCCAGCAGCCTAGCGGGGGGGCCCCAGGGCACCGGGGAGCTGTTTTTT. Protein sequence: CASSLAGGPQGTGELFF.

In its sample, this clonotype was seen many times. The chain is built from TRBV10-2 and TRBJ1-2; D call uncertain. Per the germline V gene, CDR1 is WSHSY and CDR2 is SAAADI. The CDR3 spans 14 residues. V gave up 2 bases and J gave up 3 bases, with 10 bases separating them. This CDR3 reads CASSEITPHYGYTF. In nucleotides, the CDR3 is TGCGCCAGCAGTGAGATAACCCCCCACTATGGCTACACCTTC.

This clonotype appeared many times. V and J are TRBV15 and TRBJ1-4; D gene ambiguous. The ends were cut back, 3 bases at V and 8 bases at J, with 4 bases in the middle. CDR1 is LNHNV and CDR2 is YYDKDF in the germline V gene (reference sequence). The CDR3 runs 11 residues. The CDR3 reads CATSSGEKLFF. The CDR3 DNA follows: TGTGCCACCAGCAGTGGGGAAAAACTGTTTTTT.

This clonotype has a handful of counts. The chain has TRBV18 and TRBJ2-5, with 7 nucleotides matching TRBD1. The CDR3 has 14 amino acids. Per the germline V gene, CDR1 is KGHSH and CDR2 is LQKENI. Unmatched junction bases numbered 6, after V lost 3 bases and J lost 5 bases. The CDR3 sequence is CASSPRTGQETQYF. CDR3 nucleotides: TGTGCCAGCTCACCTCGGACAGGCCAGGAGACCCAGTACTTC.

This clonotype was detected ten times or more. V is TRBV7-9 and J is TRBJ2-3; 8 bases are shared with TRBD2. Losses at the gene ends were 4 bases for V and 7 bases for J; bases not matched to a gene: 10. Germline assignment: CDR1 SEHNR and CDR2 FQNEAQ (reference sequence). The CDR3 is 15 amino acids. CDR3 nucleotide sequence: TGTGCCAGCAGCTCTCGGGAGGGGATAATTTATACGCAGTATTTT. This encodes CASSSREGIIYTQYF.

This chain links TRBV6-5 with TRBJ1-4; D uncertain. V was cut by 5 bases and J by 6 bases, with 19 bases left in between. Germline V gene sequence: CDR1 MNHEY, CDR2 SVGAGI. This CDR3 is built from 16 residues. CDR3 residues: CASSRWGYSGDEKLFF. The CDR3 DNA follows: TGTGCCAGCAGTAGATGGGGATACTCTGGGGATGAAAAACTGTTTTTT.

There are a few counts of this clonotype. The rearrangement links TRBV7-9 to TRBJ1-2; TRBD1 agrees at 9 bases. This CDR3 has 15 amino acids. Losses at the gene ends were 6 bases for V and 5 bases for J; bases not matched to a gene: 10. The germline V gene has CDR1 SEHNR and CDR2 FQNEAQ (reference sequence). CDR3 in amino acids: CASSRTTGGVYGYTF. Here the CDR3 DNA reads TGTGCCAGCAGTCGTACTACAGGGGGCGTTTATGGCTACACCTTC.

This clonotype was counted between two and nine times. The V and J genes are TRBV4-3 and TRBJ1-3, with TRBD1 identical over 8 bases. Germline assignment: CDR1 LGHNA and CDR2 YSLEER. This CDR3 contains 18 residues. Trimming removed 0 bases from V and 4 bases from J; junction bases left unmatched: 11. CDR3 nucleotide sequence: TGCGCCAGCAGCCAAGATGCCGGGACAGGAGCAGCAGGAAACACCATATATTTT. This codes for CASSQDAGTGAAGNTIYF.

The chain joins TRBV2 to TRBJ1-1, with TRBD1 as a possible D gene (6 bases). The CDR3 runs to 12 residues. Germline V gene data show CDR1 as SNHLY and CDR2 as FYNNEI. The V end lost 5 bases, the J end lost 10 bases, and 14 bases lay between the germline ends. CDR3 in amino acids: CASSYRAGRAFF. The CDR3 DNA reads TGTGCCAGCAGTTACAGGGCCGGGAGAGCTTTCTTT.

This clonotype was counted many times. The CDR3 DNA sequence: TGTGCCAGCAGTTCAGGACGGGCGAGCTCCTACAATGAGCAGTTCTTC. It is translated as CASSSGRASSYNEQFF. V gene TRBV27 combines with J gene TRBJ2-1, with D unclear. The CDR3 totals 16 residues. V was trimmed by 4 bases and J by 0 bases, leaving 13 bases between them. From germline, CDR1 is MNHEY and CDR2 SMNVEV (reference sequence).

This clonotype appeared many times. The V call is TRBV27, the J call TRBJ2-2, with D tentatively TRBD1 or TRBD2 (6 bases each). CDR1 is MNHEY and CDR2 is SMNVEV in the germline V gene (reference sequence). This CDR3 spans 15 amino acids. V was clipped by 4 bases and J by 6 bases, with 15 bases between them. The CDR3, as DNA: TGTGCCAGCAGTTCCACGTGGGGGGCGTCCGGGGAGCTGTTTTTT. Residues: CASSSTWGASGELFF.

The genes are TRBV5-1 and TRBJ2-7; TRBD1 is a possible D gene (7 bases). V gave up 0 bases and J gave up 5 bases, with 15 bases separating them. Per germline, CDR1 SGHRS and CDR2 YFSETQ. This CDR3 is 15 amino acids long. Here the CDR3 DNA reads TGCGCCAGCAGCTTGGTAATTGCAGGGGGGAACGAGCAGTACTTC. Translating it yields CASSLVIAGGNEQYF.

This clonotype came up many times. The chain employs TRBV21-1 and TRBJ2-1; no check of the table's D call, TRBD2, against the DNA was made. TRBV21-1 is described as a pseudogene. CDR3 length: 16 residues. For the CDR3, the DNA is TGTGCCAGCAGCAATGCTAGCGGGGGAAGCTACAATGAGCAGTTCTTC. Its protein product is CASSNASGGSYNEQFF.

The chain is built from TRBV5-5 and TRBJ1-1, with TRBD1 matching over 8 bases. The CDR3 is 18 residues long. V dropped 5 bases and J dropped 1; count of bases not matched to a gene: 16. CDR1 SGHKS and CDR2 YYEKEE come from the germline V gene (reference sequence). In nucleotides, the CDR3 is TGTGCCAGCAGTCAACAGACAGGGGTTGGGGGGTGGAACACTGAAGCTTTCTTT. This encodes CASSQQTGVGGWNTEAFF.

The rearrangement joins TRBV7-9 to TRBJ2-7; D not certain. V was trimmed by 5 bases and J by 2 bases, leaving 13 bases between them. Germline loops: CDR1 SEHNR, CDR2 FQNEAQ (reference sequence). The CDR3 is 14 amino acids. In DNA form, the CDR3 reads TGTGCCAGCAGCCCACTCAATGGTCCCTACGAGCAGTACTTC. Translating gives CASSPLNGPYEQYF.

The sample holds many counts of this clonotype. The CDR3 nucleotides read TGCAGTGCTAGGGGCTCCTACAATGAGCAGTTCTTC. Amino acids: CSARGSYNEQFF. The chain uses TRBV20-1 and TRBJ2-1, with D unclear. CDR1 DFQATT and CDR2 SNEGSKA come from the germline V gene (reference sequence). Trimming stripped 3 bases from V and 0 bases from J, with 3 bases between. The CDR3 length is 12 residues.

This clonotype was detected a few times. The chain employs TRBV18 and TRBJ1-1; D call uncertain. The CDR3 consists of 16 residues. Germline lookup yields CDR1 KGHSH and CDR2 LQKENI. Trimming left V 0 bases short and J 1 base short, with 12 bases between. The CDR3 DNA reads as TGTGCCAGCTCACCACCGGAGCTTCAAGAGAACACTGAAGCTTTCTTT. This sequence encodes CASSPPELQENTEAFF. The full variable domain, completed using reference TRBV18 and TRBJ1-1, is NAGVMQNPRHLVRRRGQEARLRCSPMKGHSHVYWYRQLPEEGLKFMVYLQKENIIDESGMPKERFSAEFPKEGPSILRIQQVVRGDSAAYFCASSPPELQENTEAFFGQGTRLTVV.

This clonotype turned up a few times. The chain recombines TRBV7-9 with TRBJ2-5, with D perhaps matching TRBD1 (7 bases). This CDR3 comprises 16 residues. Trimming stripped 0 bases from V and 8 bases from J, with 19 bases between. The germline V gene encodes CDR1 SEHNR and CDR2 FQNEAQ (reference sequence). The CDR3 is CASSLAQGGALETQYF. The CDR3 region has the DNA TGTGCCAGCAGCTTAGCGCAGGGGGGTGCCCTAGAAACCCAGTACTTC. The full variable domain, in which reference TRBV7-9 and TRBJ2-5 provide the parts outside the CDR3, is DTGVSQNPRHKITKRGQNVTFRCDPISEHNRLYWYRQTLGQGPEFLTYFQNEAQLEKSRLLSDRFSAERPKGSFSTLEIQRTEQGDSAMYLCASSLAQGGALETQYFGPGTRLLVL.

In this sample, this clonotype turned up once. A much larger clone differs from this one at a single base, so this may be a read error. V gene TRBV4-2 combines with J gene TRBJ1-2; D not resolved. The germline CDR1 and CDR2 sequences are LGHNA and YNFKEQ. The CDR3 has 13 residues. The CDR3 nucleotides are TGTGCCAGCGGCCAAGAGATGTACTATGGCTACACCTTC. This translates into CASGQEMYYGYTF.

The sample holds many counts of this clonotype. The V and J genes are TRBV4-1 and TRBJ2-1; 7 nucleotides line up with TRBD2. Germline V gene sequence: CDR1 MGHRA, CDR2 YSYEKL. The V and J ends lost 4 bases and 8 bases, in that order; junction bases with no gene match: 5. The CDR3 runs to 13 residues. The CDR3 DNA follows: TGCGCCAGCAGCCTGACTAGCAAGTATGAGCAGTTCTTC. Residues: CASSLTSKYEQFF.